What follows are 27 T cell receptor beta chains derived from one specimen sequenced in a study of radiotherapy plus CTLA-4 blockade in lung cancer. Some clones are missing from TCRdb's copy, which holds only in-frame ones; the method was immunoSEQ multiplex PCR. The sample carries roughly 100,000 clones, roughly 80% recorded once. The sequencing used peripheral blood, collected from a patient treated with radiotherapy plus ipilimumab. Receptors originate from a human donor with non-small cell lung cancer that progressed on radiotherapy plus ipilimumab.

The chain is built from TRBV14 and TRBJ2-1; 8 nucleotides match TRBD2. This CDR3 has 14 residues. Unmatched junction bases numbered 6, after V lost 2 bases and J lost 9 bases. CDR1 is SGHDN and CDR2 is FVKESK in the germline V gene. Written as DNA, the CDR3 is TGTGCCAGCAGCCAAAGGGGACTAGGGGCTGAGCAGTTCTTC. Translating gives CASSQRGLGAEQFF.

The V gene is TRBV5-1, the J gene TRBJ1-5; D ambiguous. This CDR3 is 13 amino acids long. V lost 4 bases to trimming and J lost 3 bases, with 8 bases between them. Germline loops: CDR1 SGHRS, CDR2 YFSETQ. CDR3 in amino acids: CASSPDYNQPQHF. The CDR3 bases are TGCGCCAGCAGCCCGGATTACAATCAGCCCCAGCATTTT.

The chain recombines TRBV7-9 with TRBJ2-7, with TRBD1 matching over 10 bases. CDR3 size: 16 residues. The trim removed 5 bases at V and 6 bases at J, leaving 13 bases unmatched. Germline lookup yields CDR1 SEHNR and CDR2 FQNEAQ (reference sequence). The CDR3 nucleotides are TGTGCCAGCAGCCAAAAACCTTCCGGGACAGGGGCCGAGCAGTACTTC. It codes for CASSQKPSGTGAEQYF.

This sequence joins TRBV28 and TRBJ1-5, with D perhaps matching TRBD1 (5 bases). From germline, CDR1 is MDHEN and CDR2 SYDVKM. The V gene lost 5 bases and the J gene lost 6 bases, with 17 bases spanning the gap. The CDR3 contains 15 residues. CDR3 region: CASSLWGRGSQPQHF. CDR3 DNA sequence: TGTGCCAGCAGTCTCTGGGGACGAGGCAGTCAGCCCCAGCATTTT. The full variable domain, its missing parts supplied by reference TRBV28 and TRBJ1-5, is DVKVTQSSRYLVKRTGEKVFLECVQDMDHENMFWYRQDPGLGLRLIYFSYDVKMKEKGDIPEGYSVSREKKERFSLILESASTNQTSMYLCASSLWGRGSQPQHFGDGTRLSIL.

J is TRBJ2-2 and V is TRBV7-9, with D uncertain. CDR1 is SEHNR and CDR2 is FQNEAQ in the germline V gene (reference sequence). V shed 8 bases and J shed 6 bases, with 13 bases lying between them. This CDR3 contains 13 residues. CDR3 DNA: TGTGCCAGCTTAGGTCCCCCCCCCGGGGAGCTGTTTTTT. Translated: CASLGPPPGELFF. Combining the CDR3 with reference TRBV7-9 and TRBJ2-2 gives the whole variable domain DTGVSQNPRHKITKRGQNVTFRCDPISEHNRLYWYRQTLGQGPEFLTYFQNEAQLEKSRLLSDRFSAERPKGSFSTLEIQRTEQGDSAMYLCASLGPPPGELFFGEGSRLTVL.

This clone has only one observation. Here the CDR3 reads CASTGETEETQYF. CDR3 bases: TGTGCCAGCACAGGGGAAACCGAAGAGACCCAGTACTTC. The V gene is TRBV6-1, the J gene TRBJ2-5, with D possibly matching TRBD1 (6 bases). Trimming took 7 bases from V and 3 from J, leaving 12 bases between them. Germline assignment: CDR1 MNHNS and CDR2 SASEGT. The CDR3 runs 13 residues.

In its sample, this clone was seen once. The chain uses TRBV7-3 and TRBJ2-1; TRBD2 is a possible D gene (6 bases). Germline CDR1 SGHTA, CDR2 FQGTGA. The ends were cut back, 5 bases at V and 8 bases at J, with 16 bases in the middle. The length of the CDR3 is 14 residues. The CDR3 is CASSLRGERHEQFF. CDR3 coding DNA: TGTGCCAGCAGCCTTCGCGGGGAGCGCCATGAGCAGTTCTTC.

The rearrangement links TRBV12-5 to TRBJ2-5; maybe TRBD1 (5 bases). The length of the CDR3 is 13 residues. With 5 bases removed from V and 2 bases from J, the gap between germline ends came to 9 bases. Germline CDR1 reads LGHNT; CDR2 reads FRNRAP. The CDR3 loop reads CASGPDSQETQYF. The CDR3 nucleotides read TGTGCTAGTGGTCCTGACAGTCAAGAGACCCAGTACTTC. The full variable domain, rest sourced from reference TRBV12-5 and TRBJ2-5, is DARVTQTPRHKVTEMGQEVTMRCQPILGHNTVFWYRQTMMQGLELLAYFRNRAPLDDSGMPKDRFSAEMPDATLATLKIQPSEPRDSAVYFCASGPDSQETQYFGPGTRLLVL.

The V call is TRBV28, the J call TRBJ2-7; perhaps TRBD2 as D (5 bases). Trimming removed 8 bases at V and 6 bases at J, with 17 bases between. Germline V gene lookup returns CDR1 MDHEN and CDR2 SYDVKM. The CDR3 is made up of 13 amino acids. The CDR3 sequence: CASARRVPGEQYV. The CDR3 DNA follows: TGTGCCAGCGCCCGGCGGGTGCCTGGCGAGCAGTACGTC.

The chain employs TRBV2 and TRBJ2-1; 7 nucleotides align to TRBD2. The CDR3 is made up of 17 amino acids. Germline V gives CDR1 SNHLY, CDR2 FYNNEI. Trimming cost V 6 bases and J 7 bases; bases outside gene matches: 18. The CDR3 coding sequence is TGTGCCAGCAGAAAGGGCCCGGGGGGAGCGGGGACGAATGAGCAGTTCTTC. Encoded protein: CASRKGPGGAGTNEQFF.

The rearrangement links TRBV7-6 to TRBJ2-3, with 9 bases aligning to TRBD1. The CDR3 length is 15 residues. V shed 4 bases and J 3 bases; nucleotides not matched to a gene: 5. Germline assignment: CDR1 SGHVS and CDR2 FNYEAQ. CDR3 loop: CASSWAQGATDTQYF. In DNA form, the CDR3 reads TGTGCCAGCAGCTGGGCACAGGGGGCAACAGATACGCAGTATTTT.

V gene TRBV28 combines with J gene TRBJ2-7; 8 nucleotides line up with TRBD2. Unmatched junction bases numbered 7, after V lost 6 bases and J lost 6 bases. This CDR3 contains 13 residues. Germline V gene lookup returns CDR1 MDHEN and CDR2 SYDVKM. The chain's CDR3 is CASSPGAGVEQYV. The CDR3 bases are TGTGCCAGCAGCCCCGGAGCGGGAGTCGAGCAGTACGTC.

This sequence joins TRBV19 and TRBJ2-3, with TRBD1 identical over 9 bases. V lost 5 bases, J lost 6 bases, and 6 bases stayed unmatched. Germline V gene data show CDR1 as LNHDA and CDR2 as SQIVND (reference sequence). This CDR3 is built from 14 residues. DNA for the CDR3: TGTGCCAGTAGTGCTACAGGGGGCAAGGATACGCAGTATTTT. Protein sequence: CASSATGGKDTQYF.

The genes are TRBV6-1 and TRBJ2-7; 8 bases map to TRBD2. The CDR3 totals 13 residues. CDR1 and CDR2 (germline): MNHNS, SASEGT. J gave up 4 bases and V 5 bases, and 4 bases lay outside the gene matches. CDR3 protein: CASSWASGYEQYV. The CDR3 nucleotides are TGTGCCAGCAGTTGGGCTAGCGGGTACGAGCAGTACGTC.

Details on this clone: The junction differs from germline at one of its ends, possibly a read error. The chain combines TRBV4-1 with TRBJ2-7; the D gene is possibly TRBD2 (6 bases). The CDR3 extends over 16 amino acids. Germline V gene sequence: CDR1 MGHRA, CDR2 YSYEKL. CDR3 in DNA: TGTGCCAGCAGCCAAGATCTCGGGGGTGACTCCTACGAGCAGTACTTC. Translating gives CASSQDLGGDSYEQYF.

The J gene is TRBJ2-1, the V gene TRBV9, with 9 positions matching TRBD1. Looked up from germline, CDR1 is SGDLS and CDR2 is YYNGEE. The CDR3 contains 17 residues. Trimming at V came to 0 bases and at J to 8 bases, leaving 12 bases not matched to a gene. The chain's CDR3 is CASSVEGTGRGIYEQFF. The CDR3 bases are TGTGCCAGCAGCGTAGAGGGGACAGGGCGGGGGATCTATGAGCAGTTCTTC.

The rearrangement uses TRBV6-4 and TRBJ2-2; D might be TRBD2 (6 bases). V was cut by 2 bases and J by 0 bases, with 13 bases left in between. The CDR3 is 17 residues long. The germline gives CDR1 MRHNA, CDR2 SNTAGT. The CDR3 protein is CASSDGSGVTNTGELFF. CDR3 sequence (DNA): TGTGCCAGCAGTGACGGTAGCGGAGTCACGAACACCGGGGAGCTGTTTTTT.

The rearrangement links TRBV5-1 to TRBJ1-2, with TRBD1 identical over 10 bases. The germline V gene has CDR1 SGHRS and CDR2 YFSETQ. The V and J ends lost 4 bases and 6 bases, in that order; junction bases with no gene match: 3. There are 13 residues in the CDR3. CDR3 amino acids: CASSPGQGDGYTF. In DNA, the CDR3 is TGCGCCAGCAGCCCCGGACAGGGGGATGGCTACACCTTC.

The chain links TRBV13 to TRBJ1-5, with D uncertain. The CDR3 length is 12 residues. In germline, CDR1 is PRHDT, CDR2 FYEKMQ (reference sequence). V lost 4 bases and J 4 bases, leaving 5 bases between the germline ends. The CDR3: CASSWGNQPQHF. Written as DNA, the CDR3 is TGTGCCAGCAGCTGGGGAAATCAGCCCCAGCATTTT.

As to this clone: Other DNA sequences in the sample encode the same CDR3. The chain joins TRBV18 to TRBJ2-5, with D possibly TRBD1 on 6 matching bases. V was trimmed by 2 bases and J by 5 bases, leaving 12 bases between them. This CDR3 contains 14 residues. CDR1 and CDR2 (germline): KGHSH, LQKENI. The CDR3 loop reads CASSPSGDGETQYF. For the CDR3, the DNA is TGTGCCAGCTCACCATCAGGGGACGGGGAGACCCAGTACTTC.

The chain joins TRBV28 to TRBJ2-7; the D call may be TRBD1 or TRBD2 (5 bases each). V gave up 2 bases and J gave up 2 bases, with 16 bases separating them. CDR3 length: 16 amino acids. CDR1 MDHEN and CDR2 SYDVKM come from the germline V gene. The CDR3 DNA is TGTGCCAGCAGTTTACCCCTAGGGACCTACCCCTACGAGCAGTACTTC. Protein sequence: CASSLPLGTYPYEQYF.

This clone was seen a single time. V is TRBV7-9 and J is TRBJ2-5; a possible D gene is TRBD1 (6 bases). The V gene's germline CDR1 is SEHNR and CDR2 FQNEAQ (reference sequence). This CDR3 has 13 residues. Trimming shortened V by 1 base and J by 9 bases, and 12 bases separated the two germline ends. The CDR3 region has the DNA TGTGCCAGCAGCTTAGACAGGGCTGGGTCCCAGTACTTC. It yields the protein CASSLDRAGSQYF.

The chain couples TRBV6-6 to TRBJ1-5, with TRBD1 identical over 9 bases. Germline CDR1 is MNHNY and CDR2 is SVGAGI (reference sequence). V lost 6 bases, J lost 7 bases, and 10 bases stayed unmatched. The CDR3 has 15 residues. The CDR3 nucleotides are TGTGCCAGCAGATTGGGACAGGGAGGGGGACAGCCCCAGCATTTT. Translated, it gives CASRLGQGGGQPQHF.

The chain employs TRBV2 and TRBJ2-1; 10 bases match TRBD1. This CDR3 spans 14 amino acids. Germline assignment: CDR1 SNHLY and CDR2 FYNNEI. Trimming took 6 bases from V and 6 from J; bases not matched to a gene: 5. The DNA of the CDR3 is TGTGCCAGCAGCCGGGACAGGGGTGTCAATGAGCAGTTCTTC. Its protein is CASSRDRGVNEQFF.

The chain joins TRBV4-1 to TRBJ1-3, with D uncertain. The CDR3 contains 16 residues. The ends were cut back, 1 base at V and 0 bases at J, with 10 bases in the middle. CDR1 is MGHRA, CDR2 YSYEKL, per germline. For the CDR3, the DNA is TGCGCCAGCAGCCAAGTTGGCAGTTACTCTGGAAACACCATATATTTT. This gives the protein CASSQVGSYSGNTIYF.

V usage is TRBV2 and J usage is TRBJ1-4, with D maybe TRBD1 (6 bases). CDR3 length: 15 residues. The V end lost 6 bases, the J end lost 5 bases, and 16 bases lay between the germline ends. In germline, CDR1 is SNHLY, CDR2 FYNNEI. DNA for the CDR3: TGTGCCAGCAGGTCTGGTGGACAGTTAAATGAAAAACTGTTTTTT. Amino acids: CASRSGGQLNEKLFF. Filled out from reference TRBV2 and TRBJ1-4, the complete variable domain reads EPEVTQTPSHQVTQMGQEVILRCVPISNHLYFYWYRQILGQKVEFLVSFYNNEISEKSEIFDDQFSVERPDGSNFTLKIRSTKLEDSAMYFCASRSGGQLNEKLFFGSGTQLSVL.

V and J are TRBV2 and TRBJ2-7, with D possibly being TRBD1 or TRBD2 (5 bases each). Deletions cut 5 bases from V and 3 bases from J, with 14 bases between. The CDR3 is made up of 14 amino acids. CDR1 is SNHLY and CDR2 is FYNNEI in the germline V gene. The CDR3 nucleotides read TGTGCCAGCAGTTTCGGGACGGGGAACTACGAGCAGTACGTC. Translating gives CASSFGTGNYEQYV.